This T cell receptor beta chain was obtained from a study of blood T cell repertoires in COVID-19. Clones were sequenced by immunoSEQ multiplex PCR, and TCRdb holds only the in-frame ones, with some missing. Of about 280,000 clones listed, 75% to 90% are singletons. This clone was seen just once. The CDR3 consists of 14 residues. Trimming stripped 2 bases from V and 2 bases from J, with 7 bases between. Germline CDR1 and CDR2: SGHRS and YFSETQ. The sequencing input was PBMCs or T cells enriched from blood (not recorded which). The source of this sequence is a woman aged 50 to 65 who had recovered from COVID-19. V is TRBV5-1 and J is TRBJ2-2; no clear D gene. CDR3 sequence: CASSLDINTGELFF. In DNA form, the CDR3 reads TGCGCCAGCAGCTTAGACATAAACACCGGGGAGCTGTTTTTT.